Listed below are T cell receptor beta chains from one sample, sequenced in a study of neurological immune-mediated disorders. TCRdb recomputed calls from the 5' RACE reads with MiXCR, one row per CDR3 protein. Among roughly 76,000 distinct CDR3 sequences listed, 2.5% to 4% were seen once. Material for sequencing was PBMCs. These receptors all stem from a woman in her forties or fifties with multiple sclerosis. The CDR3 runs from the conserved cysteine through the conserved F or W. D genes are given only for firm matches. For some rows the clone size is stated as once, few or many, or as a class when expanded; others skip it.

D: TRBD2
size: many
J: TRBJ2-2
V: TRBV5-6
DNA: TGTGCCAGCAGCTTGATTCAGGGAGGGGCTGGGGAGCTGTTTTTT
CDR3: CASSLIQGGAGELFF

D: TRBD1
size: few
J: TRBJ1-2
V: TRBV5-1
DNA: TGCGCCAGCAGGAGGACAGGGGGTAACTATGGCTACACCTTC
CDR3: CASRRTGGNYGYTF

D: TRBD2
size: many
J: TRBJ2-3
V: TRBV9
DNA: TGTGCCAGCAGCCCGGGGACTAGCGGGAGGATAAGCACAGATACGCAGTATTTT
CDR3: CASSPGTSGRISTDTQYF

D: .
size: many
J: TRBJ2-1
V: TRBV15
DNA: TGTGCCACCAGCAGAGATCAGGGCAGTTACAATGAGCAGTTCTTC
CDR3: CATSRDQGSYNEQFF

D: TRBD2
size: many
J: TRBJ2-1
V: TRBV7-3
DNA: TGTGCCAGCAGCTTAACGGGCGGGAGAGGGCTCAATGAGCAGTTCTTC
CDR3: CASSLTGGRGLNEQFF

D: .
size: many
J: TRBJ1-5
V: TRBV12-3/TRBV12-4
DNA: TGTGCCAGCAGTTTCAATCAGCCCCAGCATTTT
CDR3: CASSFNQPQHF

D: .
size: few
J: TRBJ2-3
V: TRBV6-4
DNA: TGTGCCAGCAGTGCAGCGGAAGGTATCACAGATACGCAGTATTTT
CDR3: CASSAAEGITDTQYF

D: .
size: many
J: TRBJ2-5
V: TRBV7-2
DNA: TGTGCCAGCAGCCCCCGGACTGGGCGGATGCAAGAGACCCAGTACTTC
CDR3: CASSPRTGRMQETQYF

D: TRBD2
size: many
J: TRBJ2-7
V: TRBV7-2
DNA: TGTGCCAGCAGCTTAGAGGTGGATAGCGGGACTCGAGACGAGCAGTACTTC
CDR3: CASSLEVDSGTRDEQYF

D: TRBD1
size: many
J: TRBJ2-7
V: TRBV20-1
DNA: TGCAGTGCCGGGACAGGGGTCTCCTACGAGCAGTACTTC
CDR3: CSAGTGVSYEQYF

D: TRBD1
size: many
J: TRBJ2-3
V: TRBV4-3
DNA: TGCGCCAGCAGCCAGTTGACAGGGTCGGTTGAGGGTACGCAGTATTTT
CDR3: CASSQLTGSVEGTQYF

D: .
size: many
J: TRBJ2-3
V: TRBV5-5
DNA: TGTGCCAGCAGCTTGTCGCCGACTGGGGGAACTACGCAGTATTTT
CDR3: CASSLSPTGGTTQYF

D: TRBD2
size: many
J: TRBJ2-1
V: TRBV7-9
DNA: TGTGCCAGCAGTGGGGTAGCGGGAAAAGGTCTCGGCTATGAGCAGTTCTTC
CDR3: CASSGVAGKGLGYEQFF

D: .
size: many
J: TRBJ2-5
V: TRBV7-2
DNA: TGTGCCAGCAGTCAAGGGCCAGGGGGGCAAGAGACCCAGTACTTC
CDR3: CASSQGPGGQETQYF

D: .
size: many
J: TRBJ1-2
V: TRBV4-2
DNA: TGTGCCAGCAGCCAAGATCTAAACAGATCCGGCTACACCTTC
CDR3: CASSQDLNRSGYTF

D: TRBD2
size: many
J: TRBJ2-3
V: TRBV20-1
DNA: TGCAGTGCTAGCCCTAGCGGGAGGTCAGATACGCAGTATTTT
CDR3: CSASPSGRSDTQYF

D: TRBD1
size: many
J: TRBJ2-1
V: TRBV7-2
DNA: TGTGCCAGCAGCTTGGACAGGGGAAGGATCAATGAGCAGTTCTTC
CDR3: CASSLDRGRINEQFF

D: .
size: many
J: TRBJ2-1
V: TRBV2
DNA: TGTGCCAGCAGTGAAGCAGGGCGGTATGAGCAGTTCTTC
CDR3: CASSEAGRYEQFF

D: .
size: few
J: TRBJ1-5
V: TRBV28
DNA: TGTGCCAGCACGTTTGGGGGTTTTGGTGTATCGGGCAATAAGACCCAGAATTTT
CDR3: CASTFGGFGVSGNKTQNF

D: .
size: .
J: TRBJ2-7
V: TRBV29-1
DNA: TGCAGCGTTGTTCACAGGACCAAAGAGCAGTACTTC
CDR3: CSVVHRTKEQYF

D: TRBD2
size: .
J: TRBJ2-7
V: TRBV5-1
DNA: TGCGCCAGCAGCTTGGGTCTAGCGGGAGCGAAAGAGCAGTACTTC
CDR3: CASSLGLAGAKEQYF

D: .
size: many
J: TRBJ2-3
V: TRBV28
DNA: TGTGCCAGCCTTGAAGCAGCGGGCAGCACAGATACGCAGTATTTT
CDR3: CASLEAAGSTDTQYF

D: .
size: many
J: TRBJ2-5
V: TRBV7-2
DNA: TGTGCCAGCAGCTTAGGAGTCTTCAAAGAGACCCAGTACTTC
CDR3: CASSLGVFKETQYF

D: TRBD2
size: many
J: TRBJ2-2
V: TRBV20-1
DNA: TGCAGTGCCGCCTTTAGCGGGGGGGCCGGGGAGCTGTTTTTT
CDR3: CSAAFSGGAGELFF

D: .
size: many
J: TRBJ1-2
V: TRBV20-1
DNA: TGCAGTGCCGTTAGGGATCCCAAGGGCTACACCTTC
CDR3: CSAVRDPKGYTF

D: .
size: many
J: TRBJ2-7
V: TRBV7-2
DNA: TGTGCCAGCAGCTTAGCGATCCGCTACGAGCAGTACTTC
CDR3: CASSLAIRYEQYF

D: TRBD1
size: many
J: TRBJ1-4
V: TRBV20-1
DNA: TGCAGTGCAATACAGGGGGCGTGGGAAAAACTGTTTTTT
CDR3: CSAIQGAWEKLFF

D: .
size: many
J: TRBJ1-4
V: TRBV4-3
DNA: TGCGCCAGCAGCAGCCGACCGGGCCCTGCAACTAATGAAAAACTGTTTTTT
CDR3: CASSSRPGPATNEKLFF

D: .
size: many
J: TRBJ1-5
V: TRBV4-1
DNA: TGCGCCAGCAGCCAGGGGAGAGATAGCAATCAGCCCCAGCATTTT
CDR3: CASSQGRDSNQPQHF

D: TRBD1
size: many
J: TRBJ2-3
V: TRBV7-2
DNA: TGTGCCAGCAGCCGACAGGGGGCTGATACGCAGTATTTT
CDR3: CASSRQGADTQYF

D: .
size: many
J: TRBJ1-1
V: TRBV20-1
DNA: TGCAGTGCTAGAGAGTCAGCCGCTGAAGCTTTCTTT
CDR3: CSARESAAEAFF

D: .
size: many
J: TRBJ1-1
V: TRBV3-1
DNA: TGTGCCAGCAGCCAAGACAGGGCTCGGCAGACTGAAGCTTTCTTT
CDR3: CASSQDRARQTEAFF

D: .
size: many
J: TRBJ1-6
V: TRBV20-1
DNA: TGCAGTGCTAGGGGGGAAGGGGTTGGATCACCCCTCCACTTT
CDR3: CSARGEGVGSPLHF

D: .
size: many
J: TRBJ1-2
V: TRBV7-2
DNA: TGTGCCAGCAGCCCGAACAGAGAAGCCTATGGCTACACCTTC
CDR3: CASSPNREAYGYTF

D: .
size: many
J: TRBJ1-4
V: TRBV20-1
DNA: TGCAGTGCTAGAGATTTGGCCTCTGAAAAACTGTTTTTT
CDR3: CSARDLASEKLFF

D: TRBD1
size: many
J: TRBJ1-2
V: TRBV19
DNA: TGTGCCAGTAGTTCGACAGGGTTTTATGGCTACACCTTC
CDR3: CASSSTGFYGYTF

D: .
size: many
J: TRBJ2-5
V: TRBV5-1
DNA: TGCGCCAGCAGCAGAACCGGGACCACAGAGACCCAGTACTTC
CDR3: CASSRTGTTETQYF

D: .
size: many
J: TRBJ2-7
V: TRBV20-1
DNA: TGCAGTGCTAGAGTGCCAGCTTCCTACGAGCAGTACTTC
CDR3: CSARVPASYEQYF

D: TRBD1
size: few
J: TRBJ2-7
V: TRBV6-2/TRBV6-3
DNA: TGTGCCAGCAGCGCTGGGACAGCTGGGTCCTACGAGCAGTACTTC
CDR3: CASSAGTAGSYEQYF

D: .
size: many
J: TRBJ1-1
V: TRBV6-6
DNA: TGTGCCAGCAGTTACAACAGGGCGGGCACTGAAGCTTTCTTT
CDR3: CASSYNRAGTEAFF

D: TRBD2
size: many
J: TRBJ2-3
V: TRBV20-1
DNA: TGCAGTGCTAGCTACCAAGGGACTAGCGGGACCCCAGATACGCAGTATTTT
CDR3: CSASYQGTSGTPDTQYF

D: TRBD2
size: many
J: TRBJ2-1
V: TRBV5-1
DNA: TGCGCCAGCAGCGGCCTAGCGGGGGGGCACAATGAGCAGTTCTTC
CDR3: CASSGLAGGHNEQFF

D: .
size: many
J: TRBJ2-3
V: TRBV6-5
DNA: TGTGCCAGCAGTCCTCTTTCCACAGATACGCAGTATTTT
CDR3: CASSPLSTDTQYF

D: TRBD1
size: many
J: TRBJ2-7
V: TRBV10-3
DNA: TGTGCCATCAGCAGGCGACAGGGGCAGGACTACGAGCAGTACTTC
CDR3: CAISRRQGQDYEQYF

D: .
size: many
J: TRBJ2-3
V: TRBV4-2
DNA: TGTGCCAGCACCGTTTCCCAGGGTAGCACAGATACGCAGTATTTT
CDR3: CASTVSQGSTDTQYF

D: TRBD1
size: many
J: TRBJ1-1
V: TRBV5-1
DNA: TGCGCCAGCAGCTCGCCCGGGACAGGGCTCCACACTGAAGCTTTCTTT
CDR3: CASSSPGTGLHTEAFF

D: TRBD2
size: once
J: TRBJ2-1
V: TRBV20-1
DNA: TGCAGTGCCTCCGGGCGGGGGGGCTATAAGAATGAGCAGTTCTTC
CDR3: CSASGRGGYKNEQFF

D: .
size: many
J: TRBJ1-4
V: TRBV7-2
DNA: TGTGCCAGCAGCTTAGACCCGACGGGAGAAAAACTGTTTTTT
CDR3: CASSLDPTGEKLFF